A selection of T cell receptor beta chains follows, all from one sample in a study of regulatory T cells in long-lasting Graves disease. From the multiplex PCR reads, TCRdb called clonotypes with MiXCR, one entry per CDR3 protein. The profile covers 420,000 or so distinct CDR3 sequences, with around 15% appearing a single time and around a quarter taken by the ten largest. These data are also associated with another study on T cells in Graves' hyperthyroidism and ophthalmopathy.

The material was peripheral blood mononuclear cells (PBMCs), obtained at new diagnosis, from a patient treated with antithyroid drugs. The source of these receptors is a woman under 30 with Graves disease. CDR3s include the opening cysteine and the closing phenylalanine or tryptophan. Fields, in order: CDR3 protein, J gene, V gene.

cdr3_aa: CASSPAVGRAVEQYF; j_call: TRBJ2-7; v_call: TRBV11-3
cdr3_aa: CSARDYSTTSGYRYEQYF; j_call: TRBJ2-7; v_call: TRBV20-1
cdr3_aa: CASSLLVDPYEQYF; j_call: TRBJ2-7; v_call: TRBV28
cdr3_aa: CASSLDRVGHNEQFF; j_call: TRBJ2-1; v_call: TRBV7-8
cdr3_aa: CASSLGRAVSSYNEQFF; j_call: TRBJ2-1; v_call: TRBV13
cdr3_aa: CASSRERLSTEAFF; j_call: TRBJ1-1; v_call: TRBV7-2
cdr3_aa: CASSPLPPGGDEKLFF; j_call: TRBJ1-4; v_call: TRBV18
cdr3_aa: CASRRDRGGDSNQPQHF; j_call: TRBJ1-5; v_call: TRBV6-8
cdr3_aa: CASRQRLGDTGELFF; j_call: TRBJ2-2; v_call: TRBV5-4
cdr3_aa: CAWSAFLGLEPLHF; j_call: TRBJ1-6; v_call: TRBV30
cdr3_aa: CSATGVLAGAYNEQFF; j_call: TRBJ2-1; v_call: TRBV20-1
cdr3_aa: CAWGLAGSTDTQYF; j_call: TRBJ2-3; v_call: TRBV30
cdr3_aa: CASVRTSGANTGELFF; j_call: TRBJ2-2; v_call: TRBV6-1
cdr3_aa: CAVRREGPDTQYF; j_call: TRBJ2-3; v_call: TRBV30
cdr3_aa: CASSFTLRNTEAFF; j_call: TRBJ1-1; v_call: TRBV5-4
cdr3_aa: CSVEDWGRGYTF; j_call: TRBJ1-2; v_call: TRBV29-1
cdr3_aa: CASSETWGSNQPQHF; j_call: TRBJ1-5; v_call: TRBV6-1
cdr3_aa: CASSRLADLTDTQYF; j_call: TRBJ2-3; v_call: TRBV28
cdr3_aa: CASSESGSGRAISYEQYF; j_call: TRBJ2-7; v_call: TRBV6-1
cdr3_aa: CASSQGRLAKNIQYF; j_call: TRBJ2-4; v_call: TRBV3-1
cdr3_aa: CASSQQWTSFSYEQYF; j_call: TRBJ2-7; v_call: TRBV28
cdr3_aa: CASSPSLNSVGKNIQYF; j_call: TRBJ2-4; v_call: TRBV18
cdr3_aa: CASSLAIAEETQYF; j_call: TRBJ2-5; v_call: TRBV5-1
cdr3_aa: CATSRDMRGLEQFF; j_call: TRBJ2-1; v_call: TRBV15
cdr3_aa: CSVDFGAGGYTF; j_call: TRBJ1-2; v_call: TRBV29-1
cdr3_aa: CASSPPSGDTQYF; j_call: TRBJ2-3; v_call: TRBV7-3
cdr3_aa: CASSLVTANTEAFF; j_call: TRBJ1-1; v_call: TRBV7-9
cdr3_aa: CSVGLAGDRETQYF; j_call: TRBJ2-5; v_call: TRBV29-1
cdr3_aa: CASTKDRGWTEAFF; j_call: TRBJ1-1; v_call: TRBV2
cdr3_aa: CAISKQGPNTEAFF; j_call: TRBJ1-1; v_call: TRBV10-3
cdr3_aa: CASRRLTDLADTQYF; j_call: TRBJ2-3; v_call: TRBV28
cdr3_aa: CASSSIQGARVIQYF; j_call: TRBJ2-4; v_call: TRBV11-2
cdr3_aa: CASLWREGVGELFF; j_call: TRBJ2-2; v_call: TRBV7-8
cdr3_aa: CSANRESNQPQHF; j_call: TRBJ1-5; v_call: TRBV20-1
cdr3_aa: CASRSTSGFLSSYEQYF; j_call: TRBJ2-7; v_call: TRBV4-1
cdr3_aa: CASSLAGRTNSRANVLTF; j_call: TRBJ2-6; v_call: TRBV12-3/TRBV12-4
cdr3_aa: CASSSSGRRNTQYF; j_call: TRBJ2-3; v_call: TRBV28
cdr3_aa: CASSEGQAPGHGYTF; j_call: TRBJ1-2; v_call: TRBV6-1
cdr3_aa: CASSVDWATNEQFF; j_call: TRBJ2-1; v_call: TRBV6-1
cdr3_aa: CASSAQGGARTGELFF; j_call: TRBJ2-2; v_call: TRBV12-3/TRBV12-4
cdr3_aa: CASSPRPDSYGYTF; j_call: TRBJ1-2; v_call: TRBV27
cdr3_aa: CASSYSTLGQRETQYF; j_call: TRBJ2-5; v_call: TRBV6-5
cdr3_aa: CASSQGDSSSYNEQFF; j_call: TRBJ2-1; v_call: TRBV4-2
cdr3_aa: CAWSLDTTYEQYF; j_call: TRBJ2-7; v_call: TRBV30
cdr3_aa: CSARAPGLAGAADTQYF; j_call: TRBJ2-3; v_call: TRBV20-1
cdr3_aa: CASSQSGTGGYEQYF; j_call: TRBJ2-7; v_call: TRBV14
cdr3_aa: CASSPGQVNTEAFF; j_call: TRBJ1-1; v_call: TRBV5-1
cdr3_aa: CASSLSARAQAFYEQYF; j_call: TRBJ2-7; v_call: TRBV27
cdr3_aa: CANGIRVLSTDTQYF; j_call: TRBJ2-3; v_call: TRBV2
cdr3_aa: CASSRQGQSVYEQYF; j_call: TRBJ2-7; v_call: TRBV4-3
cdr3_aa: CSAREPGLHNKQFF; j_call: TRBJ2-1; v_call: TRBV20-1